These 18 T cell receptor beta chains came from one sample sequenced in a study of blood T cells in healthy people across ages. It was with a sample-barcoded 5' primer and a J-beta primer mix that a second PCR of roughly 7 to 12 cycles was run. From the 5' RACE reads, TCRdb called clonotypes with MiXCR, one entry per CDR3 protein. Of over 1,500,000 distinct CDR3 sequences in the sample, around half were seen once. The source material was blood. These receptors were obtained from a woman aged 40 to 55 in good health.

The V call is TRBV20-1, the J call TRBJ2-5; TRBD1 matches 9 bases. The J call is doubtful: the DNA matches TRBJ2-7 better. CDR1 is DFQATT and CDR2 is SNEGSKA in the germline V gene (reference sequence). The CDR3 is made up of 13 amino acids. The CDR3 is CSADRQGAYEQYF. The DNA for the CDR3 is TGCAGTGCCGACCGACAGGGGGCCTACGAGCAGTACTTC.

The CDR3 region has the DNA TGCGCCAGCAGCCAAGATAACAGGGGAGTAGGCTACACCTTC. It yields the protein CASSQDNRGVGYTF. V and J are TRBV4-3 and TRBJ1-2; TRBD1 aligns across 7 bases. J gave up 8 bases and V 0 bases, and 6 bases lay outside the gene matches. The CDR3 runs to 14 residues. Germline V gene data show CDR1 as LGHNA and CDR2 as YSLEER.

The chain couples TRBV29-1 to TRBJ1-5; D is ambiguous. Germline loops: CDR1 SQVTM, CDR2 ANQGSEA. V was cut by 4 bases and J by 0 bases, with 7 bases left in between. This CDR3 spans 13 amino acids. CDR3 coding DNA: TGCAGCGTTGCTGCCGGTAGCAATCAGCCCCAGCATTTT. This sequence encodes CSVAAGSNQPQHF.

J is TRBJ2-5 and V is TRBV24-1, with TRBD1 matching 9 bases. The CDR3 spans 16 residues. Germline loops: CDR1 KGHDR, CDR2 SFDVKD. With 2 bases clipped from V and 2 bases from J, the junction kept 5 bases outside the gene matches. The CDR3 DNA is TGTGCCACCAGTGATTCCTCGGACAGGGGACAAGAGACCCAGTACTTC. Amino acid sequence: CATSDSSDRGQETQYF.

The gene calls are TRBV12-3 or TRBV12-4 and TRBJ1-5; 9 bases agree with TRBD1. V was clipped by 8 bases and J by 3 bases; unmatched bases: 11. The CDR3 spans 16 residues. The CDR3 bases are TGTGCCAGCGGTGCCGTTGGGACAGGGATCAATCAGCCCCAGCATTTT. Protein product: CASGAVGTGINQPQHF.

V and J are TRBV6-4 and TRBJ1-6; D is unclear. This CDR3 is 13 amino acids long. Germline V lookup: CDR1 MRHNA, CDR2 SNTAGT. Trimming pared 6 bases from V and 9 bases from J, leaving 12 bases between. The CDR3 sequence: CASRLDPGSPLHF. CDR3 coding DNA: TGTGCCAGCAGGCTGGACCCGGGTTCACCCCTCCACTTT.

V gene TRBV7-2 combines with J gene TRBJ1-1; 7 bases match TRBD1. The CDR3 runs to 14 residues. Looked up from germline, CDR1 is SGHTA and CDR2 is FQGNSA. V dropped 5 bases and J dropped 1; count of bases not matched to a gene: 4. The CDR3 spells CASSPYRGNTEAFF. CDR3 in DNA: TGTGCCAGCAGCCCGTACAGGGGGAACACTGAAGCTTTCTTT.

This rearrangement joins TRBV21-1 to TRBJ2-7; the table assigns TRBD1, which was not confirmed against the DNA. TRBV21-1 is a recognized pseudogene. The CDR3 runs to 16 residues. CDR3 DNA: TGTGCCAGCAGCAGGGAGACGGGGGAACTCTCCTACGAGCAGTACTTC. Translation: CASSRETGELSYEQYF.

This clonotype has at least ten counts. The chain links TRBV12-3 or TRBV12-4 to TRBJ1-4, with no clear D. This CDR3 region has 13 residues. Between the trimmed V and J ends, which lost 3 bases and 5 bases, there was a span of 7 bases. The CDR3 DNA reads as TGTGCCAGCAGTTTCCAGATGAATGAAAAACTGTTTTTT. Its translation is CASSFQMNEKLFF.

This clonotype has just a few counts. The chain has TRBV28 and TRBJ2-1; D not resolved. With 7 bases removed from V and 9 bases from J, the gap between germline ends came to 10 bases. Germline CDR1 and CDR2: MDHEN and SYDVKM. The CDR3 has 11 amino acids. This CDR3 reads CASTSYREQFF. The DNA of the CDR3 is TGTGCCAGCACTAGTTATCGTGAGCAGTTCTTC.

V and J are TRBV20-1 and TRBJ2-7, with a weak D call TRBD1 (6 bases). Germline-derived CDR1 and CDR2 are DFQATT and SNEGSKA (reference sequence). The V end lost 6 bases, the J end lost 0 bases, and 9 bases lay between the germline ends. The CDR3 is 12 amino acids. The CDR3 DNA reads TGCAGTGCGGGGGCTCTCTCCTACGAGCAGTACTTC. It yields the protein CSAGALSYEQYF.

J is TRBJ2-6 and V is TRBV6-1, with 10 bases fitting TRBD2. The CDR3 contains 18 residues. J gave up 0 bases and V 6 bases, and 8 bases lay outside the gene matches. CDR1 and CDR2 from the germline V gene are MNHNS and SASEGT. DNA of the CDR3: TGTGCCAGCAGATGTATAGCGGGGGGCAACTCTGGGGCCAACGTCCTGACTTTC. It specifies CASRCIAGGNSGANVLTF.

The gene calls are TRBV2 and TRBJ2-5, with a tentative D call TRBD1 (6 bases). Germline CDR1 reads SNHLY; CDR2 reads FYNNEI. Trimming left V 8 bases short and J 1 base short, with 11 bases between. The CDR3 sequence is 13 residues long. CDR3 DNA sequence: TGTGCCAGCGTCAGGGGCTCCCAAGAGACCCAGTACTTC. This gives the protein CASVRGSQETQYF.

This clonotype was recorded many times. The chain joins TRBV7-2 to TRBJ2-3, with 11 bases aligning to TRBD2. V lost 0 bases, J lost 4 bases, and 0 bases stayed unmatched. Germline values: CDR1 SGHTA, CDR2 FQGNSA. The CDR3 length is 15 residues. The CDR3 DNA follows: TGTGCCAGCAGCTTAGCTAGCGGGGGGGCAGATACGCAGTATTTT. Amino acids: CASSLASGGADTQYF.

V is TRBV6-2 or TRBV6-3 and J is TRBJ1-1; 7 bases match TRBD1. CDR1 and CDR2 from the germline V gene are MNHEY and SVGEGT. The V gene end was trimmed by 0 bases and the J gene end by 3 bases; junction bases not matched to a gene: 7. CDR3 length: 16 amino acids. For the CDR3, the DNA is TGTGCCAGCAGTTACTCAAACCGACAGGGTCACACTGAAGCTTTCTTT. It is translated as CASSYSNRQGHTEAFF.

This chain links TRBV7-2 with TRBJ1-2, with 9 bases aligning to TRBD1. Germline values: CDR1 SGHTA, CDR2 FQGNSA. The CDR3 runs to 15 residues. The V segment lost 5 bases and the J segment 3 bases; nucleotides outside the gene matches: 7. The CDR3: CASSPGQGLDYGYTF. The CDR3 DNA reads TGTGCCAGCAGCCCGGGACAGGGCCTAGACTATGGCTACACCTTC. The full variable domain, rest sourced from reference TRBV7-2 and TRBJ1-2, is GAGVSQSPSNKVTEKGKDVELRCDPISGHTALYWYRQSLGQGLEFLIYFQGNSAPDKSGLPSDRFSAERTGGSVSTLTIQRTQQEDSAVYLCASSPGQGLDYGYTFGSGTRLTVV.

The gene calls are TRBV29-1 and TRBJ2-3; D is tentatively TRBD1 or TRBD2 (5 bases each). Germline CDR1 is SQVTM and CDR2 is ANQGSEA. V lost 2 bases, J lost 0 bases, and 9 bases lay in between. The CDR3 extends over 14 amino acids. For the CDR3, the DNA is TGCAGCGTTGAACGGGGCGGTAGCACAGATACGCAGTATTTT. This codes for CSVERGGSTDTQYF.

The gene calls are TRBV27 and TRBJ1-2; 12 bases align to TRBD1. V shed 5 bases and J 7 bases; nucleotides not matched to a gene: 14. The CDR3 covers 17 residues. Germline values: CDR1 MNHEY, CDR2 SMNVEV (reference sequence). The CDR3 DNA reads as TGTGCCAGCAGTCGCCTCCGGGACAGGGGGCGCGTTGGTGGCTACACCTTC. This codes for CASSRLRDRGRVGGYTF.